This paragraph covers one T cell receptor beta chain sequence. This entry comes from a study of cytomegalovirus exposure and HLA in healthy donors. Sequencing was performed with immunoSEQ multiplex PCR; in TCRdb, only in-frame clones are kept and a portion is missing. The sample contains about 120,000 clones, over 75% of which appear only once. This receptor was identified in a woman in her thirties in good health and CMV-seronegative. The sample taken for sequencing was PBMCs.

The CDR3 loop is CASSEQGVEGYTF. In DNA form, the CDR3 reads TGCGCCAGCAGCGAACAGGGAGTTGAGGGCTACACCTTC. The chain links TRBV5-1 to TRBJ1-2, with TRBD1 as a possible D gene (6 bases). Germline V gives CDR1 SGHRS, CDR2 YFSETQ. The ends were cut back, 4 bases at V and 8 bases at J, with 15 bases in the middle. This CDR3 contains 13 residues.